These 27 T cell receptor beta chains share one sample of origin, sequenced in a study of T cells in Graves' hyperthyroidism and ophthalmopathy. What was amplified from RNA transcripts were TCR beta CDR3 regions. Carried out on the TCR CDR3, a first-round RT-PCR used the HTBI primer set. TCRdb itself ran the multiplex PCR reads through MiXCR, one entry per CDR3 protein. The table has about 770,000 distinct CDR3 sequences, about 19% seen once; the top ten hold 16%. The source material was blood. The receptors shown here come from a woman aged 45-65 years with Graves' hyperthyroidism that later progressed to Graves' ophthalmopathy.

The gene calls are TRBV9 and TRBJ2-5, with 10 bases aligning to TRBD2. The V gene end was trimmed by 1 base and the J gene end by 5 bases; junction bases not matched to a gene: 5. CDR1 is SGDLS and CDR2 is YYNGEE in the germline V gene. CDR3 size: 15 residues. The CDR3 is CASSVSGRAGETQYF. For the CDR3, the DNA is TGTGCCAGCAGCGTAAGCGGGAGGGCTGGGGAGACCCAGTACTTC. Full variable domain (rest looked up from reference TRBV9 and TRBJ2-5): DSGVTQTPKHLITATGQRVTLRCSPRSGDLSVYWYQQSLDQGLQFLIQYYNGEERAKGNILERFSAQQFPDLHSELNLSSLELGDSALYFCASSVSGRAGETQYFGPGTRLLVL.

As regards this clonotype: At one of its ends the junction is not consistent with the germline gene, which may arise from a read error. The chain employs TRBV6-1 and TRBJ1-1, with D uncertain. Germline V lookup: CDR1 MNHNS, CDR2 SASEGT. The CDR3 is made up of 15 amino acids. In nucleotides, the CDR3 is TGTGCCAGCACCCGGGGAGGGAGGAAAAACACTGAAGCTTCCTTT. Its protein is CASTRGGRKNTEASF.

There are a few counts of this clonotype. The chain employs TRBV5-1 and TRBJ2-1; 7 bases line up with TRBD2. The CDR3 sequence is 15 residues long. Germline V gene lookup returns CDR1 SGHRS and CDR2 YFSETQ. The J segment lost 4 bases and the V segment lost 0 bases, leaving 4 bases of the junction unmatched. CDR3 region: CASSLEVGGYNEQFF. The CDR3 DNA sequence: TGCGCCAGCAGCTTGGAAGTGGGGGGGTACAATGAGCAGTTCTTC.

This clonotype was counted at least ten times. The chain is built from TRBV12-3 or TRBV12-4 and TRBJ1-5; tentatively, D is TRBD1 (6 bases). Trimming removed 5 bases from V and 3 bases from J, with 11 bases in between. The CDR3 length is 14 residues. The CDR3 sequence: CASSQGGANQPQHF. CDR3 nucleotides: TGTGCCAGCAGTCAAGGGGGGGCCAATCAGCCCCAGCATTTT.

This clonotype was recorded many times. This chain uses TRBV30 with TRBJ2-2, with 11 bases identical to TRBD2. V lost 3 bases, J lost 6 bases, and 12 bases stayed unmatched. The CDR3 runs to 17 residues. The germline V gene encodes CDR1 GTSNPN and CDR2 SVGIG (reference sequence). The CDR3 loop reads CAWSSYLAGGLAGELFF. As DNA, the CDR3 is TGTGCCTGGAGCTCCTACTTAGCGGGGGGGCTCGCCGGGGAGCTGTTTTTT.

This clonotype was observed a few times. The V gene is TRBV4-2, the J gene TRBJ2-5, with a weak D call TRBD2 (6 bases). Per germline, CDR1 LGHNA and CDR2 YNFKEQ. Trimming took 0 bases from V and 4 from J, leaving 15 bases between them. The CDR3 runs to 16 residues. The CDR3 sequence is CASSQDLGQGGETQYF. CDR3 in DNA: TGTGCCAGCAGCCAAGATTTGGGGCAGGGAGGAGAGACCCAGTACTTC.

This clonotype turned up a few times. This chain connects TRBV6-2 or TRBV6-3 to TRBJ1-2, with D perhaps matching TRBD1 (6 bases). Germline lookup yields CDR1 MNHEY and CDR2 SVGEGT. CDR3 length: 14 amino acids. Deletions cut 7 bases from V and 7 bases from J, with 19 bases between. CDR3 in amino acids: CASKKSGGHGGYTF. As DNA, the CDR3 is TGTGCCAGCAAAAAGTCGGGGGGGCACGGTGGCTACACCTTC.

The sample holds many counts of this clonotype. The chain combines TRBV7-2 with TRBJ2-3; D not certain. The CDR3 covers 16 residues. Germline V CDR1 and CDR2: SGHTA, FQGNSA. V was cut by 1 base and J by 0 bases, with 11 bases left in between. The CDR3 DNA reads TGTGCCAGCAGCTTAGAGTCAGGTGCTAGCACAGATACGCAGTATTTT. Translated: CASSLESGASTDTQYF.

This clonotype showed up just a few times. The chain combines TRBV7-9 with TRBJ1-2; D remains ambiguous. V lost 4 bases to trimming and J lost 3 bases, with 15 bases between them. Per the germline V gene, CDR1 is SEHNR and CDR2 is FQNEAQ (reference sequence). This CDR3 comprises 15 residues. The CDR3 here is CASSSAQGLDYGYTF. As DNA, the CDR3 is TGTGCCAGCAGCTCTGCGCAAGGATTGGACTATGGCTACACCTTC.

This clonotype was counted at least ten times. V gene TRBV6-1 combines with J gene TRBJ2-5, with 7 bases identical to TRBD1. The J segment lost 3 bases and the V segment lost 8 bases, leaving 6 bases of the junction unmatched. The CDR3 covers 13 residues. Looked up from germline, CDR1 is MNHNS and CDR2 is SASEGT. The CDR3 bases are TGTGCCAGCCGGGACAGCTTAGAAGAGACCCAGTACTTC. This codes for CASRDSLEETQYF.

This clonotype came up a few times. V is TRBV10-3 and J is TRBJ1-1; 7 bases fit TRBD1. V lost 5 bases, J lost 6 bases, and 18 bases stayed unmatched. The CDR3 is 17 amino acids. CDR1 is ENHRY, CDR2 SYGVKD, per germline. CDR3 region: CAISPRSTGQSAAEAFF. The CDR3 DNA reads TGTGCCATCAGTCCCCGATCGACAGGGCAATCCGCCGCTGAAGCTTTCTTT.

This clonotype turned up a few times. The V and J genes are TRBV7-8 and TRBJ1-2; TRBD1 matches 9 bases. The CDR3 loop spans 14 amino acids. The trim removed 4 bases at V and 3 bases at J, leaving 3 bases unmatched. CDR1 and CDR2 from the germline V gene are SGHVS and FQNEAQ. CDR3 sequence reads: CASSSWDRDYGYTF. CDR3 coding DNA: TGTGCCAGCAGCTCCTGGGACAGGGACTATGGCTACACCTTC.

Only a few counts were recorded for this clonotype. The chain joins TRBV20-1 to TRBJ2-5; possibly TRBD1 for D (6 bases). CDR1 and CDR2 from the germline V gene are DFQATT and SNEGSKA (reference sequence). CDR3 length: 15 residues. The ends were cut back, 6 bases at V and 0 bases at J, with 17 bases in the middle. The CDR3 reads CSAEETGLYQETQYF. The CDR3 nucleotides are TGCAGTGCGGAGGAGACAGGATTGTACCAAGAGACCCAGTACTTC.

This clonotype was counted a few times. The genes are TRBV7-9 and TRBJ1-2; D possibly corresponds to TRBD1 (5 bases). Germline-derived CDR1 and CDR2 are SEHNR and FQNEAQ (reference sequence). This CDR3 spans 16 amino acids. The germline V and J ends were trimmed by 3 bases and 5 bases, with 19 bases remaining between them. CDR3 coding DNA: TGTGCCAGCAGCTTTCTCCGGGACCTACGTTCGTATGGCTACACCTTC. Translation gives CASSFLRDLRSYGYTF.

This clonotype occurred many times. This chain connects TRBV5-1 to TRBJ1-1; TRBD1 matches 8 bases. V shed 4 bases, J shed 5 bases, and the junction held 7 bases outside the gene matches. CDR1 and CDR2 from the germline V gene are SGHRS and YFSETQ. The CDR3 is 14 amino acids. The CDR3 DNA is TGCGCCAGCAGCGTCCGACAGGGGACAACTGAAGCTTTCTTT. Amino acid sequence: CASSVRQGTTEAFF.

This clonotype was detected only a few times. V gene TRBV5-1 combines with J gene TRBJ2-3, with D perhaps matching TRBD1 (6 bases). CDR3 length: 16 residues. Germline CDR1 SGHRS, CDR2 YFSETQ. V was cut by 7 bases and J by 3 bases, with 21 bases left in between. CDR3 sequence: CASQSTGSIPTDTQYF. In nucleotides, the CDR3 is TGCGCCAGCCAATCGACAGGTTCCATACCGACAGATACGCAGTATTTT.

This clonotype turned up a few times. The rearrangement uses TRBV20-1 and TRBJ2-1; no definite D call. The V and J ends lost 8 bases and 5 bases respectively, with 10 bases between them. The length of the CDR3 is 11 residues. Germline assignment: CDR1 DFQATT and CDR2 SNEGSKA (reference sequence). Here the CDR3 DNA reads TGCAGTCAAAGCAGCCACAATGAGCAGTTCTTC. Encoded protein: CSQSSHNEQFF.

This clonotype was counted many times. The CDR3 sequence: CASSDWAGGYGYTF. For the CDR3, the DNA is TGTGCCAGCAGTGATTGGGCTGGAGGATATGGCTACACCTTC. V and J are TRBV6-1 and TRBJ1-2; D is ambiguous. CDR3 length: 14 amino acids. V was cut by 3 bases and J by 5 bases, with 13 bases left in between. From germline, CDR1 is MNHNS and CDR2 SASEGT.

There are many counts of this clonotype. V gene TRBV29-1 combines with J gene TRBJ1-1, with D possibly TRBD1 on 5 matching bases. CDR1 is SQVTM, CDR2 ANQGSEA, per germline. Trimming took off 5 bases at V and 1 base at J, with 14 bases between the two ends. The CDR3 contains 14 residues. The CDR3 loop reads CSVTTSGTNTEAFF. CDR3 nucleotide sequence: TGCAGCGTTACTACTTCCGGGACGAACACTGAAGCTTTCTTT.

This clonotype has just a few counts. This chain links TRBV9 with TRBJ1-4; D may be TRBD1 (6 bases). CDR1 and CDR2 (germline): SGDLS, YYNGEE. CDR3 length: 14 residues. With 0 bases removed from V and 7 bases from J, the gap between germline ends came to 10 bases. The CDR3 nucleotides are TGTGCCAGCAGCGTAGCGGGGGGCGGTGAAAAACTGTTTTTT. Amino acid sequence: CASSVAGGGEKLFF.

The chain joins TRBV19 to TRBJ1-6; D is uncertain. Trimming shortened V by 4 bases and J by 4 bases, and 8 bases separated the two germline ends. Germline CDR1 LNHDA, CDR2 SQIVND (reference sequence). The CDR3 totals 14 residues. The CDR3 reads CASSNWQYNSPLHF. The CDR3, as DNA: TGTGCCAGTAGTAATTGGCAGTATAATTCACCCCTCCACTTT.

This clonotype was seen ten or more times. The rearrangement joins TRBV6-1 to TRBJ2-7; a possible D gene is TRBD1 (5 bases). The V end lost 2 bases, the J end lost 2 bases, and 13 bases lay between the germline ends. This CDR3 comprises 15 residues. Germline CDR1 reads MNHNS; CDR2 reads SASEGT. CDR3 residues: CASSEPRAGTYEQYF. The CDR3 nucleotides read TGTGCCAGCAGTGAACCTAGGGCAGGGACCTACGAGCAGTACTTC.

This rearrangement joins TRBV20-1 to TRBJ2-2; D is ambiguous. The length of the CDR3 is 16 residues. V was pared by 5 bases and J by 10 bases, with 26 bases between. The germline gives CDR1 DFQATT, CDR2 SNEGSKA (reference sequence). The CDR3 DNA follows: TGCAGTGCTCTCCAACTACGCATTTCTGGGCAAAAGGAGCTGTTTTTT. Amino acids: CSALQLRISGQKELFF.

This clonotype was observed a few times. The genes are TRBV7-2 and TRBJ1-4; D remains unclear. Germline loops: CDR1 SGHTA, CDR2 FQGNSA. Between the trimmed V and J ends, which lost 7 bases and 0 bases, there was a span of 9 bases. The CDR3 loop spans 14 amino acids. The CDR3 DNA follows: TGTGCCAGCAAAGAGATGTCAACTAATGAAAAACTGTTTTTT. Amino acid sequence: CASKEMSTNEKLFF.

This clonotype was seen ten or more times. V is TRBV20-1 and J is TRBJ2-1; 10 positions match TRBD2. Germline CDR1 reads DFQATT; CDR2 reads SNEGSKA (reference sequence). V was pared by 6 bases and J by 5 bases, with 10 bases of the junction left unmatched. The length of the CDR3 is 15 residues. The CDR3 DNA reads TGCAGTGCCCTCACCGGGACTAGCGTGAACAATGAGCAGTTCTTC. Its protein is CSALTGTSVNNEQFF.

CDR3 sequence (DNA): TGTGCCAGCAGTGAAGACCCGGGCAATCAGCCCCAGCATTTT. This translates into CASSEDPGNQPQHF. This sequence joins TRBV2 and TRBJ1-5; D unclear. V was trimmed by 1 base and J by 2 bases, leaving 6 bases between them. CDR1 is SNHLY and CDR2 is FYNNEI in the germline V gene. The CDR3 is 14 amino acids.

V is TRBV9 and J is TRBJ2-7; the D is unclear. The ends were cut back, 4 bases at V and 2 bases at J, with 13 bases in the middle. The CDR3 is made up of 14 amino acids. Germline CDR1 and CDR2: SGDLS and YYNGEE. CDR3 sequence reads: CASSPFLGTYEQYF. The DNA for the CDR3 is TGTGCCAGCAGCCCCTTTCTCGGAACCTACGAGCAGTACTTC.